Listed here are 18 T cell receptor beta chains from one sample, sequenced in a study of TIL therapy for anti-PD-1-resistant metastatic lung cancer. Sequencing used immunoSEQ v3. Libraries were prepared by immunoSEQ multiplex PCR; TCRdb keeps only in-frame clonotypes and omits some of them. This table holds over 15,000 clones, about 79% found once. Time point defined: pre-treatment sample, taken before nivolumab and TIL therapy. The sample in question was blood, obtained at baseline. The source is a person aged 25-79 years with non-small cell lung cancer.

This CDR3 reads CASSLSRDIFSNRNTIYF. The CDR3 region has the DNA TGTGCCAGCAGTTTGTCTCGGGATATATTCTCTAATAGGAACACCATATATTTT. The chain is built from TRBV27 and TRBJ1-3, with D hard to call. The CDR3 covers 18 residues. Germline V CDR1 and CDR2: MNHEY, SMNVEV (reference sequence). Trimming took 3 bases from V and 7 from J, leaving 25 bases between them.

V is TRBV7-8 and J is TRBJ1-1; TRBD1 matches 7 bases. With 7 bases clipped from V and 4 bases from J, the junction kept 6 bases outside the gene matches. From germline, CDR1 is SGHVS and CDR2 FQNEAQ. This CDR3 has 13 residues. CDR3 DNA sequence: TGTGCCAGCACCAACCCAGGGGGCACTGAAGCTTTCTTT. Protein: CASTNPGGTEAFF.

This clone was found a few times. The rearrangement links TRBV20-1 to TRBJ2-2; D unclear. CDR1 is DFQATT and CDR2 is SNEGSKA in the germline V gene (reference sequence). The CDR3 runs to 11 residues. CDR3 sequence (DNA): TGCAGCACTGAATGGGCCGGGGAGCTGTTTTTT. Translation: CSTEWAGELFF.

The chain is built from TRBV12-5 and TRBJ1-1; D gene unclear. This CDR3 has 13 residues. Germline V gene data show CDR1 as LGHNT and CDR2 as FRNRAP. V was trimmed by 2 bases and J by 6 bases, leaving 10 bases between them. The CDR3 DNA reads TGTGCTAGTGGTTTGCTCAGTCTAGCTGAAGCTTTCTTT. It codes for CASGLLSLAEAFF.

This sequence joins TRBV30 and TRBJ1-6; D ambiguous. The CDR3 runs 16 residues. The V gene lost 5 bases and the J gene lost 4 bases, with 18 bases spanning the gap. Germline CDR1 reads GTSNPN; CDR2 reads SVGIG (reference sequence). The CDR3 sequence is CAWRHLGVGYNSPLHF. The CDR3 DNA reads TGTGCCTGGCGACATTTGGGAGTTGGTTATAATTCACCCCTCCACTTT.

This clone has a single count. The chain is built from TRBV5-8 and TRBJ2-7; TRBD1 is a possible D gene (6 bases). The CDR3 is made up of 14 amino acids. V was clipped by 3 bases and J by 0 bases, with 10 bases between them. CDR1 SGHTS and CDR2 YDEGEE come from the germline V gene. CDR3 region: CASSWYRDSYEQYF. DNA for the CDR3: TGTGCCAGCAGCTGGTACAGGGACTCCTACGAGCAGTACTTC.

The CDR3 coding sequence is TGTGCCAGCAGCCCGGGACTAGCGAGGGCAGATACGCAGTATTTT. Protein product: CASSPGLARADTQYF. The chain is built from TRBV11-3 and TRBJ2-3; 10 bases match TRBD2. Germline V gene lookup returns CDR1 SGHNT and CDR2 YENEEA. Trimming removed 5 bases from V and 4 bases from J; junction bases left unmatched: 6. CDR3 length: 15 residues. The variable domain in full, with the rest retrieved from reference TRBV11-3 and TRBJ2-3, is EAGVVQSPRYKIIEKKQPVAFWCNPISGHNTLYWYLQNLGQGPELLIRYENEEAVDDSQLPKDRFSAERLKGVDSTLKIQPAELGDSAVYLCASSPGLARADTQYFGPGTRLTVL.

This clone was counted only a few times. The rearrangement uses TRBV5-1 and TRBJ1-1, with D unclear. The CDR3 is 12 residues long. Germline V gene data show CDR1 as SGHRS and CDR2 as YFSETQ. V lost 0 bases, J lost 11 bases, and 11 bases lay in between. The CDR3 reads CASSLGRASAFF. DNA for the CDR3: TGCGCCAGCAGCTTGGGCCGCGCTTCGGCTTTCTTT.

The V call is TRBV6-2 or TRBV6-3, the J call TRBJ2-7, with 14 bases identical to TRBD2. V shed 3 bases and J 7 bases; nucleotides not matched to a gene: 5. Per the germline V gene, CDR1 is MNHEY and CDR2 is SVGEGT. CDR3 length: 15 amino acids. CDR3 DNA: TGTGCCAGCAGTTATCCGGGACTAGCGGGAGTTGAGCAGTACTTC. The encoded protein is CASSYPGLAGVEQYF.

The rearrangement links TRBV28 to TRBJ2-7, with D unclear. This CDR3 comprises 14 residues. Germline CDR1 MDHEN, CDR2 SYDVKM. The V and J ends lost 1 base and 4 bases respectively, with 11 bases between them. The CDR3 reads CASSLFQEQYEQYF. CDR3 bases: TGTGCCAGCAGTTTATTTCAGGAACAATACGAGCAGTACTTC. The variable domain in full, with the rest retrieved from reference TRBV28 and TRBJ2-7, is DVKVTQSSRYLVKRTGEKVFLECVQDMDHENMFWYRQDPGLGLRLIYFSYDVKMKEKGDIPEGYSVSREKKERFSLILESASTNQTSMYLCASSLFQEQYEQYFGPGTRLTVT.

The gene calls are TRBV3-1 (or the pseudogene TRBV3-2) and TRBJ2-7; either TRBD1 or TRBD2 may supply D (5 bases each). Germline V lookup: CDR1 LGHDT, CDR2 YNNKEL (reference sequence). This CDR3 spans 15 amino acids. V lost 4 bases to trimming and J lost 8 bases, with 21 bases between them. The chain's CDR3 is CASSPLGDGRLKQYF. The DNA of the CDR3 is TGTGCCAGCAGCCCTTTGGGGGACGGACGTCTCAAGCAGTACTTC.

The chain couples TRBV11-3 to TRBJ2-1; 8 bases align to TRBD1. This CDR3 has 16 amino acids. Trimming at V came to 1 base and at J to 6 bases, leaving 8 bases not matched to a gene. Germline V gene sequence: CDR1 SGHNT, CDR2 YENEEA. The CDR3 DNA reads as TGTGCCAGCAGCTTAGCGGTACAGGGGGGCCTCAATGAGCAGTTCTTC. This encodes CASSLAVQGGLNEQFF.

The gene calls are TRBV18 and TRBJ1-1; the D is unclear. Germline lookup yields CDR1 KGHSH and CDR2 LQKENI. V shed 7 bases and J shed 7 bases, with 19 bases lying between them. The CDR3 is made up of 14 amino acids. The CDR3 region is CASFAAVGSREAFF. The CDR3 DNA reads as TGTGCCAGCTTCGCCGCAGTGGGGTCCCGTGAAGCTTTCTTT.

This clone was recorded a few times. This chain's CDR3 is CASSLFSGADQPQHF. The CDR3 bases are TGTGCCAGCAGTTTATTTTCGGGGGCCGATCAGCCCCAGCATTTT. The chain uses TRBV28 and TRBJ1-5; possibly TRBD1 for D (6 bases). Per the germline V gene, CDR1 is MDHEN and CDR2 is SYDVKM. V was pared by 1 base and J by 5 bases, with 12 bases between. This CDR3 has 15 residues.

There are a few counts of this clone. V gene TRBV5-4 combines with J gene TRBJ1-1; D unresolved. Germline assignment: CDR1 SGHNT and CDR2 YYREEE (reference sequence). Trimming removed 4 bases from V and 2 bases from J, with 12 bases in between. There are 14 residues in the CDR3. The CDR3 DNA reads TGTGCCAGCAGCGGGTGGGATATTAACACTGAAGCTTTCTTT. As protein: CASSGWDINTEAFF.

The rearrangement uses TRBV4-3 and TRBJ1-2; tentative D call: TRBD1 (6 bases). The V and J ends lost 0 bases and 4 bases respectively, with 15 bases between them. The CDR3 has 16 residues. Germline CDR1 is LGHNA and CDR2 is YSLEER. This CDR3 is CASSQDTNRVSYGYTF. DNA for the CDR3: TGCGCCAGCAGCCAAGATACGAACAGGGTATCCTATGGCTACACCTTC.

This rearrangement joins TRBV25-1 to TRBJ2-7; TRBD2 matches at 14 bases. The CDR3 consists of 17 residues. Germline V CDR1 and CDR2: MGHDK, SYGVNS. Unmatched junction bases numbered 3, after V lost 2 bases and J lost 0 bases. The CDR3 DNA sequence: TGTGCCAGCAGTGAAGGGACTAGCGGGGGCACCTCCTACGAGCAGTACTTC. Amino acids: CASSEGTSGGTSYEQYF.

There are a few counts of this clone. The genes are TRBV7-9 and TRBJ2-1; TRBD2 matches 8 bases. Germline V gene data show CDR1 as SEHNR and CDR2 as FQNEAQ (reference sequence). CDR3 length equals 11 residues. The V and J ends lost 11 bases and 8 bases, in that order; junction bases with no gene match: 5. CDR3 nucleotides: TGTGCCGGCACGGGGGGGCATGAGCAGTTCTTC. Encoded protein: CAGTGGHEQFF.